Ten or more counts support the clone carrying this T cell receptor (beta chain). Documented time point: before trial treatment. Eligible patients bore advanced solid tumors devoid of tumor-infiltrating lymphocytes. These data are taken from a study of low-dose radiotherapy and immunotherapy resistance in tumors. As for the study in general: Cohort 1 was given 0.5 Gy per fraction every 2 weeks, for 6.5 Gy total. Patients were treated with intravenous nivolumab at 240 mg every two weeks and were also dosed with ipilimumab at 1 mg/kg every six weeks.

Alpha and beta chains were covered, as first-strand cDNA relied on TRAV- and TRBV-specific primers. For amplifying TCRs, the PCR ran for 15 to 20 cycles with Phusion, which was used together with a constant-region primer and the adapter on the V primers. With in vitro transcription, the isolated mRNA was amplified. TCRdb independently ran MiXCR on the reads; one entry per CDR3 protein. The data hold tens of thousands of distinct CDR3 sequences, with less than 35% observed a single time. Germline values: CDR1 MDHEN, CDR2 SYDVKM. There are 14 residues in the CDR3. Trimming cost V 5 bases and J 8 bases; bases outside gene matches: 6.

This sequence was found in a female donor with ovarian cancer. Here the sequenced sample was PBMCs, taken before treatment. This chain connects TRBV28 to TRBJ1-4; TRBD1 agrees at 9 bases. CDR3 bases: TGTGCCAGCAGTCTAGGGGGACAGGGCGAAAAACTGTTTTTT. Protein sequence: CASSLGGQGEKLFF.